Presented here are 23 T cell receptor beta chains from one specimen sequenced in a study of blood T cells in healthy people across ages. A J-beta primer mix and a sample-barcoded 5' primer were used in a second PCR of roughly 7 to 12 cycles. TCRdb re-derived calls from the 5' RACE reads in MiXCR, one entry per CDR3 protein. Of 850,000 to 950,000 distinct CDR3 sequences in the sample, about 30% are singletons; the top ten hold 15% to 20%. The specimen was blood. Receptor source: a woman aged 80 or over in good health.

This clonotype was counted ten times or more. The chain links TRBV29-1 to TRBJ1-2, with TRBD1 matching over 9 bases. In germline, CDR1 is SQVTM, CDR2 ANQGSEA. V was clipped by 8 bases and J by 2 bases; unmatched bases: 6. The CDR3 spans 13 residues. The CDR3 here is CSTRGQGNYGYTF. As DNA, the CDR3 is TGCAGCACACGGGGACAGGGCAACTATGGCTACACCTTC.

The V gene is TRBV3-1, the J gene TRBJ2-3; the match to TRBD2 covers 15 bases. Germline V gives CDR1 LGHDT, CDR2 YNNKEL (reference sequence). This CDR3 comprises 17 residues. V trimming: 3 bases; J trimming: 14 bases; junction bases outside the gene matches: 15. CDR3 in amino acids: CASSQPGLAGGPDARYF. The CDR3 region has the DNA TGTGCCAGCAGCCAGCCCGGACTAGCGGGGGGGCCGGATGCGCGGTATTTT.

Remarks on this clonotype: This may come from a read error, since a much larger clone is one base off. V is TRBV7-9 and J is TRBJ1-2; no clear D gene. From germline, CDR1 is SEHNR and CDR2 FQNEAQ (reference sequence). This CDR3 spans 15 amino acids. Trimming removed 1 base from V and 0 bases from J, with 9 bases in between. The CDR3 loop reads CASSLEGSTNYGYTF. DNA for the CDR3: TGTGCCAGCAGCTTAGAAGGCAGCACTAACTATGGCTACACCTTC.

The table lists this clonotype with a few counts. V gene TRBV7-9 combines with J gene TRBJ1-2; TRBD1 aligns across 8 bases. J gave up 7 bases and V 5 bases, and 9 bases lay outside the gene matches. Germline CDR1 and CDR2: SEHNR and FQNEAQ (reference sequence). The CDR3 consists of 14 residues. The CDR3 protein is CASSQDRAQAGYTF. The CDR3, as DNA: TGTGCCAGCAGCCAGGACAGGGCACAGGCTGGCTACACCTTC.

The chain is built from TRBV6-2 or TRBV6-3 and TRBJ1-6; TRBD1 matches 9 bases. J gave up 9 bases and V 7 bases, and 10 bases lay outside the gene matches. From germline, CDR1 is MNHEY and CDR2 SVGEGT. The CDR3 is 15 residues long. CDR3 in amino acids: CASKDTGTGFSPLHF. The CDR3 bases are TGTGCCAGCAAAGACACCGGGACAGGGTTTTCACCCCTCCACTTT.

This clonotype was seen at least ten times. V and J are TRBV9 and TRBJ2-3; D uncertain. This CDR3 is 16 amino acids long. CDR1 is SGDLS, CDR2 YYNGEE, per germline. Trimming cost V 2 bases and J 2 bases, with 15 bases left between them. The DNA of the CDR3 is TGTGCCAGCAGCGTGGGGTTTTTGAAAGCCACAGATACGCAGTATTTT. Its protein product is CASSVGFLKATDTQYF.

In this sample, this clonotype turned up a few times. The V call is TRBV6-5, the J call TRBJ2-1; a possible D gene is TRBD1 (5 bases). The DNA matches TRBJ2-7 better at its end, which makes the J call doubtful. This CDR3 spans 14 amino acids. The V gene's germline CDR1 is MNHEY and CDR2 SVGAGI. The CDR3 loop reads CASRQGTSYNEQYF. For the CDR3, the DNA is TGTGCCAGCAGGCAGGGAACCTCCTACAATGAGCAGTACTTC.

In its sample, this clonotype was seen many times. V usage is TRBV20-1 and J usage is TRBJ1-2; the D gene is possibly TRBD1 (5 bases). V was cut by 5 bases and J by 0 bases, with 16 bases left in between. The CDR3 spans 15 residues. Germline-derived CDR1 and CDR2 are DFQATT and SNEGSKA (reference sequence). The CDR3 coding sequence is TGCAGTGCTGGGGCAAGCGGTTTAACTAACTATGGCTACACCTTC. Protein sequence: CSAGASGLTNYGYTF.

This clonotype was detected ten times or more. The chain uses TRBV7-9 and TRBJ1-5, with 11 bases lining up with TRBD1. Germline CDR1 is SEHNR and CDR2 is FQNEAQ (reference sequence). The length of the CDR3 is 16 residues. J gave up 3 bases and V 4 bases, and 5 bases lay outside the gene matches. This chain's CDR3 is CASSSGQGAHNQPQHF. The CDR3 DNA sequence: TGTGCCAGCAGCTCCGGACAGGGGGCTCACAATCAGCCCCAGCATTTT.

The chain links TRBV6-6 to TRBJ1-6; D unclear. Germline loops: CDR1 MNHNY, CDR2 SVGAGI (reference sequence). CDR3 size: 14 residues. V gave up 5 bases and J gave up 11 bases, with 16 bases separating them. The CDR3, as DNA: TGTGCCAGCAGTCCCCAAGCGGGATTGGCACCCCTCCACTTT. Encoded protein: CASSPQAGLAPLHF.

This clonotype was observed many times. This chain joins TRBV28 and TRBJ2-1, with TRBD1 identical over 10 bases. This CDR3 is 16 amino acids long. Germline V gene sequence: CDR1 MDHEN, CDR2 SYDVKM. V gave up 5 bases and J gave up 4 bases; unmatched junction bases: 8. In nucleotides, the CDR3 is TGTGCCAGCAGTAATCCGGGACAGGGGAAGTACAATGAGCAGTTCTTC. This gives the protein CASSNPGQGKYNEQFF. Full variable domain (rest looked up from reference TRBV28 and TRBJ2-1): DVKVTQSSRYLVKRTGEKVFLECVQDMDHENMFWYRQDPGLGLRLIYFSYDVKMKEKGDIPEGYSVSREKKERFSLILESASTNQTSMYLCASSNPGQGKYNEQFFGPGTRLTVL.

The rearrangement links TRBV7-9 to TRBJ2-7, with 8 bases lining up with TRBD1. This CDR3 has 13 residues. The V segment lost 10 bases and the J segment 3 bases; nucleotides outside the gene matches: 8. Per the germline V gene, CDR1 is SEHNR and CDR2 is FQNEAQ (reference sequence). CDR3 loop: CATATGGLYEQYF. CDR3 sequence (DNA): TGTGCCACCGCAACAGGGGGTCTCTACGAGCAGTACTTC.

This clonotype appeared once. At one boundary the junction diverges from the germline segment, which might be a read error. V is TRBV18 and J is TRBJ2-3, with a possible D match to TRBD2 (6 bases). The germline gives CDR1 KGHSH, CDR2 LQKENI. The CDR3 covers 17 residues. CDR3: CASPPERPGLHTDTQYF. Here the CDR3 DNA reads TGTGCCAGCCCACCAGAAAGACCGGGACTCCACACAGATACGCAGTATTTT. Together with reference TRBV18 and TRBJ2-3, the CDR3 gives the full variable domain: NAGVMQNPRHLVRRRGQEARLRCSPMKGHSHVYWYRQLPEEGLKFMVYLQKENIIDESGMPKERFSAEFPKEGPSILRIQQVVRGDSAAYFCASPPERPGLHTDTQYFGPGTRLTVL.

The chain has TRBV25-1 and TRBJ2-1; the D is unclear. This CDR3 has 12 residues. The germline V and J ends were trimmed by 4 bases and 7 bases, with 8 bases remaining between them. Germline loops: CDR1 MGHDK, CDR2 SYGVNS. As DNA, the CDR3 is TGTGCCAGCAGTGTGTCCACAAATGAGCAGTTCTTC. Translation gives CASSVSTNEQFF.

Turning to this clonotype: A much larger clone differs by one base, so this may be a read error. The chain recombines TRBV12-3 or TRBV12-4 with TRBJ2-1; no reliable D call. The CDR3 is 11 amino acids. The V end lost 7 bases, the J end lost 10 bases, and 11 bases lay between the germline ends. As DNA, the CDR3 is TGTGCCAGCACGGCCGCCTACGAGCAGTTCTTC. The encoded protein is CASTAAYEQFF.

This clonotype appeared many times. CDR3 bases: TGCGCCAGCAGCTTGGTGGGACCTCCCAATGAGCAGTTCTTC. This gives the protein CASSLVGPPNEQFF. The chain couples TRBV5-1 to TRBJ2-1, with D possibly called TRBD1 or TRBD2 (5 bases each). The ends were cut back, 0 bases at V and 6 bases at J, with 10 bases in the middle. The germline V gene encodes CDR1 SGHRS and CDR2 YFSETQ. CDR3 size: 14 residues.

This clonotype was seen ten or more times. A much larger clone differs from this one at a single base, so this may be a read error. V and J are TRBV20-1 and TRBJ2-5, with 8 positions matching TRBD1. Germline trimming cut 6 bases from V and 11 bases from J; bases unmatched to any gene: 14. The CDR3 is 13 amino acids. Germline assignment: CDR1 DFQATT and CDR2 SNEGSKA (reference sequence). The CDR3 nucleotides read TGCAGTGCCGGGCAGGGGGCGGATGTTGAGCAGTACTTC. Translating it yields CSAGQGADVEQYF.

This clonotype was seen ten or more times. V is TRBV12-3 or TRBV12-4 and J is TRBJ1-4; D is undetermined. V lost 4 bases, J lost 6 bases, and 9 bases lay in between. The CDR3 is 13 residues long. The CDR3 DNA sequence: TGTGCCAGCAGTTATTGGGATCATGAAAAACTGTTTTTT. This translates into CASSYWDHEKLFF.

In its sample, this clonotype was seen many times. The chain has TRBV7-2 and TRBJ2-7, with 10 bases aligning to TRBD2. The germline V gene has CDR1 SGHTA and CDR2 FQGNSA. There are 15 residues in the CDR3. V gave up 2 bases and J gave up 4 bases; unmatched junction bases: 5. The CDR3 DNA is TGTGCCAGCAGCTTACAGCGGGGGGGGAAGTACGAGCAGTACTTC. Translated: CASSLQRGGKYEQYF.

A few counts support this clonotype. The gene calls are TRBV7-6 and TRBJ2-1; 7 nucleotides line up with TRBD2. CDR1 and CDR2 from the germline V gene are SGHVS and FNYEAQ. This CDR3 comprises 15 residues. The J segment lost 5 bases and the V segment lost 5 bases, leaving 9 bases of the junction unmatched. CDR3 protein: CASSPPAAGNNEQFF. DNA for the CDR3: TGTGCCAGCAGCCCCCCGGCAGCGGGAAACAATGAGCAGTTCTTC.

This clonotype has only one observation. DNA for the CDR3: TGTGCCAGCAGCTCCCTAGTGGGGGGGCCCCACAATGAGCAGTTCTTC. Translation: CASSSLVGGPHNEQFF. This chain connects TRBV7-9 to TRBJ2-1; TRBD2 is a possible D gene (7 bases). Trimming took 4 bases from V and 5 from J, leaving 18 bases between them. CDR3 length: 16 amino acids. Germline CDR1 and CDR2: SEHNR and FQNEAQ (reference sequence).

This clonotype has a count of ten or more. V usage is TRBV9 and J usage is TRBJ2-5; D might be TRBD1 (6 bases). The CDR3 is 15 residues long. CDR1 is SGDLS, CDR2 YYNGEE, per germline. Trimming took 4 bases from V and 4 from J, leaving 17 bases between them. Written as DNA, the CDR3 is TGTGCCAGCAGCTCCCAGGCGGCAGGGGCAGAGACCCAGTACTTC. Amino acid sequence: CASSSQAAGAETQYF.

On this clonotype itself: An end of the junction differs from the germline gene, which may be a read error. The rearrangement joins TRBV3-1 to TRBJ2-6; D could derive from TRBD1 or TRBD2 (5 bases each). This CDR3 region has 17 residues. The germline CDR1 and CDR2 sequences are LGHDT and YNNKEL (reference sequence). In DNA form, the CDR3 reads TGTGCCAGCAGCCTTAGGGACGGAAGCTCTGGGGCCAACGTCCCGACTTTC. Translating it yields CASSLRDGSSGANVPTF.